The source of this T cell receptor beta chain is a study of blood T cell repertoires in COVID-19. Study-wide context: COVID-19 samples collected from the United States, Italy and Spain covered acute and convalescent phases.

The CDR3 length is 13 residues. Germline CDR1 is LNHDA and CDR2 is SQIVND (reference sequence). Deletions cut 7 bases from V and 4 bases from J, with 13 bases between. TCRdb keeps only in-frame clones here, not all; method: immunoSEQ multiplex PCR. The table lists a few hundred thousand clones, over 85% of them singletons, with approximately 1.8% in the top ten. The sequence derives from a woman aged 25-40 years with COVID-19, enrolled during active disease. The source material was peripheral blood. This chain uses TRBV19 with TRBJ1-2, with D possibly TRBD1 on 5 matching bases. In DNA form, the CDR3 reads TGTGCCAGTACCCCGGGGGAGACCTATGGCTACACCTTC. It encodes CASTPGETYGYTF.